These 11 T cell receptor beta chains share one sample of origin, sequenced in a study of blood T cells in healthy people across ages. The use of a sample-barcoded 5' primer and a J-beta primer mix characterized a second PCR of about 7 to 12 cycles. TCRdb reprocessed the 5' RACE reads with MiXCR, giving one entry per CDR3 protein. The repertoire holds some 760,000 distinct CDR3 sequences, with roughly 25% as singletons. The same specimen was also included in a second study, on T cells of mothers and their children.

The material sequenced was blood. All receptors derive from a boy between 10 and 17 years old in good health.

This clonotype was seen a handful of times. The chain recombines TRBV5-5 with TRBJ2-7, with 7 bases matching TRBD1. Germline CDR1 is SGHKS and CDR2 is YYEKEE (reference sequence). CDR3 length: 13 residues. The junction had 3 bases not matched to a gene; V was cut back by 3 bases and J by 3 bases. The CDR3 is CASSWDSDYEQYF. The CDR3, as DNA: TGTGCCAGCAGCTGGGACAGCGACTACGAGCAGTACTTC.

This clonotype was seen more than once but under ten times. The chain is built from TRBV20-1 and TRBJ2-7; D perhaps matches TRBD1 (5 bases). The CDR3 is 15 amino acids. V was trimmed by 6 bases and J by 0 bases, leaving 18 bases between them. Germline CDR1 is DFQATT and CDR2 is SNEGSKA (reference sequence). The DNA of the CDR3 is TGCAGTGCAGAGAGGATCCCGGACAACTCCTACGAGCAGTACTTC. Residues: CSAERIPDNSYEQYF.

The gene calls are TRBV3-1 and TRBJ2-7, with 9 bases aligning to TRBD2. V lost 0 bases and J lost 4; bases outside the gene matches: 7. This CDR3 region has 16 residues. Germline V gene sequence: CDR1 LGHDT, CDR2 YNNKEL (reference sequence). This CDR3 reads CASSQDVASGVYEQYF. CDR3 nucleotide sequence: TGTGCCAGCAGCCAAGATGTCGCTAGCGGGGTATACGAGCAGTACTTC.

The chain couples TRBV9 to TRBJ1-2, with 9 nucleotides matching TRBD1. The CDR3 covers 15 residues. J was trimmed by 5 bases and V by 4 bases; bases with no gene match: 9. Germline assignment: CDR1 SGDLS and CDR2 YYNGEE. The CDR3 nucleotides read TGTGCCAGCAGCACCCCGGGACAGGGTCGATATGGCTACACCTTC. Its translation is CASSTPGQGRYGYTF.

This clonotype was found once. This sequence joins TRBV21-1 and TRBJ2-3; the table names TRBD2, a call not compared with the DNA. TRBV21-1 is a pseudogene. This CDR3 spans 13 amino acids. The DNA of the CDR3 is TGTGCCAGCAGCGCAGGACTAGCGGATACGCAGTATTTT. Translated: CASSAGLADTQYF.

The chain employs TRBV5-1 and TRBJ2-1; 10 bases match TRBD2. V shed 0 bases and J 5 bases; nucleotides not matched to a gene: 5. The CDR3 covers 16 residues. CDR1 and CDR2 from the germline V gene are SGHRS and YFSETQ. The CDR3 sequence: CASSLDFLAGDNEQFF. CDR3 nucleotide sequence: TGCGCCAGCAGCTTGGACTTCCTAGCGGGGGACAATGAGCAGTTCTTC. Based on the CDR3 plus reference TRBV5-1 and TRBJ2-1, the full variable domain is KAGVTQTPRYLIKTRGQQVTLSCSPISGHRSVSWYQQTPGQGLQFLFEYFSETQRNKGNFPGRFSGRQFSNSRSEMNVSTLELGDSALYLCASSLDFLAGDNEQFFGPGTRLTVL.

This clonotype was counted a few times. J is TRBJ2-5 and V is TRBV28, with a weak D call TRBD1 (6 bases). Per the germline V gene, CDR1 is MDHEN and CDR2 is SYDVKM. There are 14 residues in the CDR3. The V and J ends lost 7 bases and 0 bases respectively, with 12 bases between them. CDR3 nucleotide sequence: TGTGCCAGCACGTCCGGACAGTACCAAGAGACCCAGTACTTC. Its protein product is CASTSGQYQETQYF.

The genes are TRBV7-9 and TRBJ2-6, with D tentatively TRBD1 or TRBD2 (6 bases each). Trimming took 6 bases from V and 0 from J, leaving 18 bases between them. CDR1 is SEHNR, CDR2 FQNEAQ, per germline (reference sequence). CDR3 size: 18 residues. The CDR3 sequence is CASRSGGRRISGANVLTF. CDR3 bases: TGTGCCAGCAGATCTGGGGGGCGGAGAATCTCTGGGGCCAACGTCCTGACTTTC.

V and J are TRBV6-2 or TRBV6-3 and TRBJ1-3; D is unresolved. The V end was cut by 5 bases, the J end by 8 bases, with 13 bases between. This CDR3 has 13 residues. Germline CDR1 is MNHEY and CDR2 is SVGEGT. CDR3 in DNA: TGTGCCAGCAGTCGACTGACCTCGGACACCATATATTTT. It specifies CASSRLTSDTIYF.

The rearrangement uses TRBV7-2 and TRBJ1-4; D perhaps matches TRBD1 (5 bases). The V gene's germline CDR1 is SGHTA and CDR2 FQGNSA. Trimming pared 0 bases from V and 8 bases from J, leaving 10 bases between. This CDR3 contains 14 residues. CDR3 loop: CASSLAGGTEKLFF. In DNA form, the CDR3 reads TGTGCCAGCAGCTTAGCGGGGGGGACCGAAAAACTGTTTTTT.

Note on this clonotype: As the CDR3 is not closed by the conserved phenylalanine or tryptophan, this likely results from a read error. The gene calls are TRBV4-1 and TRBJ1-1; possibly TRBD1 for D (5 bases). The CDR3 runs to 13 residues. Per germline, CDR1 MGHRA and CDR2 YSYEKL. Between the trimmed V and J ends, which lost 4 bases and 11 bases, there was a span of 17 bases. The CDR3 region is CASSLAGDPVAFL. The CDR3 coding sequence is TGCGCCAGCAGCCTAGCCGGGGACCCTGTTGCTTTCCTT.